This TCR beta chain was profiled in a study of cytomegalovirus exposure and HLA in healthy donors. Trimming left V 3 bases short and J 3 bases short, with 12 bases between. The CDR3 has 14 residues. Germline V gene sequence: CDR1 MDHEN, CDR2 SYDVKM. The study ran its PCR with 60 Vbeta and 13 Jbeta primers. Produced via immunoSEQ multiplex PCR; TCRdb's table is partial and in-frame only. The sample carries approximately 100,000 clones, 77% recorded once. This chain uses TRBV28 with TRBJ2-7, with D maybe TRBD2 (6 bases). Sequencing was carried out using PBMCs. This TCR was recovered from a man in his forties in good health and CMV-seropositive. The CDR3 loop reads CASSLPPGGYEQYF. The CDR3 bases are TGTGCCAGCAGTTTGCCCCCCGGGGGCTACGAGCAGTACTTC.